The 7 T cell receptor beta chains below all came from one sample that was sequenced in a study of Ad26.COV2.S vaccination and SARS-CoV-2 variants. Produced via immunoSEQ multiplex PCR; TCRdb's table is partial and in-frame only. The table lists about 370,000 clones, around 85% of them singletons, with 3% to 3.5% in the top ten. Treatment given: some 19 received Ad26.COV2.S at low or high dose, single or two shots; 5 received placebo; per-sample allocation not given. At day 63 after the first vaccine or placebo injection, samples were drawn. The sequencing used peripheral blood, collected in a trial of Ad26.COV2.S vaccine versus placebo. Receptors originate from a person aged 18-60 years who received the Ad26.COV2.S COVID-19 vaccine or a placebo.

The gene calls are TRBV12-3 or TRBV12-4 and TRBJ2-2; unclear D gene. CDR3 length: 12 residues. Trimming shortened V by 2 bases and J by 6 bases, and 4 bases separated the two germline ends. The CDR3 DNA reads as TGTGCCAGCAGTTTAACGGCCGGGGAGCTGTTTTTT. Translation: CASSLTAGELFF.

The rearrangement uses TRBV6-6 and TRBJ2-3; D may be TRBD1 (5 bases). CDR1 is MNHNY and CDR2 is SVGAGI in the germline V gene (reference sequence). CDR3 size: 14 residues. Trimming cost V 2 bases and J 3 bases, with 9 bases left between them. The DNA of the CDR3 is TGTGCCAGCAGTTACCCAGGGAAGACAGATACGCAGTATTTT. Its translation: CASSYPGKTDTQYF.

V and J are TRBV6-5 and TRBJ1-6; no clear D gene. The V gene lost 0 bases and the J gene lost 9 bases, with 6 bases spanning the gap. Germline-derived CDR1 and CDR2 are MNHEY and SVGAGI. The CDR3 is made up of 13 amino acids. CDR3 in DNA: TGTGCCAGCAGTTACTCCTTGAGTTCACCCCTCCACTTT. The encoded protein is CASSYSLSSPLHF.

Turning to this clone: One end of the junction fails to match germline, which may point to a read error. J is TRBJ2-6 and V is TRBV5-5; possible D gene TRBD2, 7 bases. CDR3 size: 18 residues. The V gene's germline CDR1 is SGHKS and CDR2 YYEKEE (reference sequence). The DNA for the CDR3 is TGCGCCCGCAGCTTGGGGGGGGCGACAGCTGCCGGGGCCAACGTCCTGACTTTC. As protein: CARSLGGATAAGANVLTF.

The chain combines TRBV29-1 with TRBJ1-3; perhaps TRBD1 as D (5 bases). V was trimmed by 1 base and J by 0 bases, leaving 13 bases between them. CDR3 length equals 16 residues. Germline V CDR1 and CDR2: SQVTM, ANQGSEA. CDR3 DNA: TGCAGCGTTGAAGGGGGAGAGGGACTCTCTGGAAACACCATATATTTT. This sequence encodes CSVEGGEGLSGNTIYF. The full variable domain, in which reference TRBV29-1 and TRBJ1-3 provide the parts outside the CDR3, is SAVISQKPSRDICQRGTSLTIQCQVDSQVTMMFWYRQQPGQSLTLIATANQGSEATYESGFVIDKFPISRPNLTFSTLTVSNMSPEDSSIYLCSVEGGEGLSGNTIYFGEGSWLTVV.

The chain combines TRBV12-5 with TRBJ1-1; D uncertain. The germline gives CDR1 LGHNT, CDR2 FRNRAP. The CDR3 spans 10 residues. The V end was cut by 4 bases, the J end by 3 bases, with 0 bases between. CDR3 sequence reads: CASGYTEAFF. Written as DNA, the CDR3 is TGTGCTAGTGGTTACACTGAAGCTTTCTTT.

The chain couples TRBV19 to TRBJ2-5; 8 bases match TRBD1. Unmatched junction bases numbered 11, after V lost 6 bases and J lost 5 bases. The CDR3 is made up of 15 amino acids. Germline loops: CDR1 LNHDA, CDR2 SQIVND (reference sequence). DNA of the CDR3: TGTGCCAGTAGCACCCAGGACAGGGCGGGGGAGACCCAGTACTTC. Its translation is CASSTQDRAGETQYF.